Presented here are 3 T cell receptor beta chains from one specimen sequenced in a study of technical replicates of blood from a handful of donors. Profiled with immunoSEQ multiplex PCR; TCRdb holds only in-frame clones, not every one. The table lists fewer than 80,000 clones, nearly 90% of them singletons, with 4% to 5% in the top ten. The material sequenced was PBMCs. The receptors come from a human donor in good health. Some clones in this sample may be carry-over from other donors' samples.

This sequence joins TRBV7-9 and TRBJ2-7, with 11 bases that match TRBD2. In germline, CDR1 is SEHNR, CDR2 FQNEAQ (reference sequence). CDR3 length: 16 residues. The ends lost 2 bases at V and 5 bases at J; junction bases unmatched: 8. The CDR3 nucleotides read TGTGCCAGCAGCTTAACTTTAGCGGGAGGGTCCCACGAGCAGTACTTC. Its protein product is CASSLTLAGGSHEQYF.

The V call is TRBV18, the J call TRBJ2-7; TRBD2 matches at 13 bases. CDR3 length: 16 residues. CDR1 and CDR2 (germline): KGHSH, LQKENI. Trimming took 4 bases from V and 4 from J; bases not matched to a gene: 7. DNA for the CDR3: TGTGCCAGCTCACTCGGACTAGCGGGAGTTGGTTACGAGCAGTACTTC. This sequence encodes CASSLGLAGVGYEQYF.

The V and J genes are TRBV5-5 and TRBJ1-2; unclear D gene. The V gene's germline CDR1 is SGHKS and CDR2 YYEKEE (reference sequence). Trimming stripped 4 bases from V and 3 bases from J, with 10 bases between. The CDR3 spans 13 residues. Written as DNA, the CDR3 is TGTGCCAGCAGCCCTAATCAAGACTATGGCTACACCTTC. Protein: CASSPNQDYGYTF.